One sample yielded the 20 T cell receptor beta chains listed below, sequenced in a study of blood T cell repertoires in COVID-19. Produced via immunoSEQ multiplex PCR; TCRdb's table is partial and in-frame only. This table has about 480,000 clones, around nine tenths appearing once. Specimen: PBMCs or T cells enriched from blood (not recorded which). The receptors here all came from a woman between 35 and 50 years old who had recovered from COVID-19.

The chain uses TRBV2 and TRBJ2-7; D gene uncertain. Looked up from germline, CDR1 is SNHLY and CDR2 is FYNNEI. V lost 10 bases, J lost 0 bases, and 13 bases lay in between. The length of the CDR3 is 13 residues. The CDR3 bases are TGTGCCATCCCGCGGCTCCCCTCCTACGAGCAGTACTTC. Amino acid sequence: CAIPRLPSYEQYF.

The gene calls are TRBV19 and TRBJ2-6; 12 bases align to TRBD2. CDR1 is LNHDA, CDR2 SQIVND, per germline (reference sequence). The CDR3 totals 20 residues. Trimming at V came to 2 bases and at J to 0 bases, leaving 8 bases not matched to a gene. CDR3 residues: CASSIPGLAGYSSGANVLTF. The CDR3 region has the DNA TGTGCCAGTAGTATACCGGGACTAGCGGGTTATAGCTCTGGGGCCAACGTCCTGACTTTC.

This rearrangement joins TRBV29-1 to TRBJ2-7, with 10 bases aligning to TRBD2. V was clipped by 4 bases and J by 2 bases; unmatched bases: 8. The CDR3 length is 15 residues. Germline V gives CDR1 SQVTM, CDR2 ANQGSEA. The CDR3 region has the DNA TGCAGCGTTGTTGTTCGGCTAGCGGGGGCCTACGAGCAGTACTTC. This encodes CSVVVRLAGAYEQYF.

The chain joins TRBV5-5 to TRBJ1-4, with D possibly matching TRBD1 (5 bases). Germline CDR1 is SGHKS and CDR2 is YYEKEE (reference sequence). This CDR3 is built from 16 residues. Trimming took 4 bases from V and 0 from J, leaving 13 bases between them. This chain's CDR3 is CASSLGWGATNEKLFF. CDR3 coding DNA: TGTGCCAGCAGCCTCGGTTGGGGGGCAACTAATGAAAAACTGTTTTTT.

The J gene is TRBJ1-5, the V gene TRBV2, with 11 bases identical to TRBD1. V was pared by 7 bases and J by 6 bases, with 5 bases of the junction left unmatched. The CDR3 is 14 residues long. CDR1 and CDR2 from the germline V gene are SNHLY and FYNNEI. CDR3 residues: CASTRDRGTQPQHF. DNA for the CDR3: TGTGCCAGCACCCGGGACAGGGGGACTCAGCCCCAGCATTTT.

The rearrangement links TRBV13 to TRBJ2-7; 13 bases align to TRBD2. The V and J ends lost 5 bases and 2 bases, in that order; junction bases with no gene match: 9. This CDR3 spans 17 amino acids. CDR1 and CDR2 (germline): PRHDT, FYEKMQ (reference sequence). In nucleotides, the CDR3 is TGTGCCAGCAGCCAGGGACTAGCGGGACGAAAAGCCTACGAGCAGTACTTC. Its protein is CASSQGLAGRKAYEQYF.

The chain uses TRBV5-1 and TRBJ2-7, with 7 bases aligning to TRBD2. The CDR3 is 17 amino acids. After removal of 0 bases from V and 0 bases from J, the junction contained 9 bases not matched to a gene. Per germline, CDR1 SGHRS and CDR2 YFSETQ. The CDR3 bases are TGCGCCAGCAGCTTGGCTTCTGGGGCGGGAGTCTCCTACGAGCAGTACTTC. This gives the protein CASSLASGAGVSYEQYF.

The chain is built from TRBV6-5 and TRBJ1-1; no definite D call. V gave up 8 bases and J gave up 3 bases, with 13 bases separating them. This CDR3 comprises 13 residues. Germline CDR1 MNHEY, CDR2 SVGAGI. CDR3 in amino acids: CASLRGEDTEAFF. The CDR3 nucleotides are TGTGCCAGCTTACGGGGAGAGGACACTGAAGCTTTCTTT.

DNA for the CDR3: TGTGCCAGCACCCTACAGGGGCTGGGCGAAAAACTGTTTTTT. This gives the protein CASTLQGLGEKLFF. This chain connects TRBV7-2 to TRBJ1-4, with TRBD1 identical over 7 bases. The germline gives CDR1 SGHTA, CDR2 FQGNSA. The CDR3 extends over 14 amino acids. The J segment lost 8 bases and the V segment lost 7 bases, leaving 10 bases of the junction unmatched.

The chain links TRBV9 to TRBJ2-5; TRBD1 might be the D (6 bases). Germline lookup yields CDR1 SGDLS and CDR2 YYNGEE. Trimming removed 7 bases from V and 5 bases from J, with 18 bases in between. The CDR3 is 14 amino acids. This CDR3 is CASGGEQGSETQYF. In nucleotides, the CDR3 is TGTGCCAGCGGTGGGGAACAGGGATCCGAGACCCAGTACTTC.

This chain links TRBV19 with TRBJ1-6, with 7 nucleotides matching TRBD1. The ends lost 8 bases at V and 8 bases at J; junction bases unmatched: 9. This CDR3 region has 14 residues. In germline, CDR1 is LNHDA, CDR2 SQIVND (reference sequence). The CDR3 DNA sequence: TGTGCCAGTTCTACGACAGGGAGAGATTCACCCCTCCACTTT. Its protein product is CASSTTGRDSPLHF.

The chain links TRBV19 to TRBJ2-5; 15 bases are a match to TRBD2. In germline, CDR1 is LNHDA, CDR2 SQIVND (reference sequence). The CDR3 extends over 19 amino acids. V lost 5 bases, J lost 1 base, and 11 bases stayed unmatched. The CDR3 loop reads CASSVGLAGGIRVQETQYF. The CDR3 nucleotides read TGTGCCAGTAGTGTGGGACTAGCGGGAGGTATAAGGGTCCAAGAGACCCAGTACTTC.

The genes are TRBV11-2 and TRBJ2-5, with 9 bases identical to TRBD2. The CDR3 has 15 amino acids. The germline V gene encodes CDR1 SGHAT and CDR2 FQNNGV. Trimming took 4 bases from V and 5 from J; bases not matched to a gene: 8. In nucleotides, the CDR3 is TGTGCCAGCAGCTCATTCTATAGCGGGAGTGAGACCCAGTACTTC. Protein product: CASSSFYSGSETQYF.

The chain is built from TRBV7-6 and TRBJ2-2; 8 nucleotides match TRBD2. The V gene's germline CDR1 is SGHVS and CDR2 FNYEAQ. With V trimmed by 1 base and J by 3 bases, 10 bases remained unmatched. The CDR3 spans 18 residues. CDR3 loop: CASSLGLAGPRDTGELFF. The CDR3 DNA sequence: TGTGCCAGCAGCTTAGGGCTAGCGGGCCCACGGGACACCGGGGAGCTGTTTTTT.

The CDR3 DNA reads as TGTGCCAGCAGTTTTGGGGGCGCAGATACGCAGTATTTT. Encoded protein: CASSFGGADTQYF. This sequence joins TRBV12-3 or TRBV12-4 and TRBJ2-3; D might be TRBD1 (6 bases). V was shortened by 3 bases and J by 4 bases, with 8 bases between the two germline ends. This CDR3 is built from 13 residues.

The chain carries TRBV5-4 and TRBJ2-1, with 14 bases identical to TRBD2. The CDR3 runs to 18 residues. J lost 3 bases, V lost 7 bases, and 12 bases had no gene match. Germline values: CDR1 SGHNT, CDR2 YYREEE (reference sequence). The CDR3 DNA follows: TGTGCCAGCCGCCCCGGGACTAGCGGGAGAACTAGCTACAATGAGCAGTTCTTC. This encodes CASRPGTSGRTSYNEQFF.

The V gene is TRBV5-5, the J gene TRBJ1-2, with 10 bases aligning to TRBD1. V shed 4 bases, J shed 3 bases, and the junction held 12 bases outside the gene matches. This CDR3 has 17 amino acids. Germline assignment: CDR1 SGHKS and CDR2 YYEKEE (reference sequence). The CDR3 DNA is TGTGCCAGCAGCGGTTCCCGACAGGGGGCTGCTTACTATGGCTACACCTTC. Protein: CASSGSRQGAAYYGYTF.

The chain couples TRBV9 to TRBJ2-1; perhaps TRBD2 as D (5 bases). The CDR3 spans 17 residues. Between the trimmed V and J ends, which lost 1 base and 0 bases, there was a span of 14 bases. CDR1 is SGDLS and CDR2 is YYNGEE in the germline V gene. The CDR3 region has the DNA TGTGCCAGCAGCGTATCGGGAACAACCTCCTCCTACAATGAGCAGTTCTTC. It is translated as CASSVSGTTSSYNEQFF. The full variable domain, with the rest looked up from reference TRBV9 and TRBJ2-1, is DSGVTQTPKHLITATGQRVTLRCSPRSGDLSVYWYQQSLDQGLQFLIQYYNGEERAKGNILERFSAQQFPDLHSELNLSSLELGDSALYFCASSVSGTTSSYNEQFFGPGTRLTVL.

This rearrangement joins TRBV3-1 (or the pseudogene TRBV3-2) to TRBJ2-7, with D perhaps TRBD1 (5 bases). V lost 3 bases to trimming and J lost 1 base, with 10 bases between them. Germline V lookup: CDR1 LGHDT, CDR2 YNNKEL (reference sequence). There are 14 residues in the CDR3. The CDR3 spells CASSQRTNSYEQYF. CDR3 nucleotide sequence: TGTGCCAGCAGCCAGCGGACAAATTCCTACGAGCAGTACTTC.

V gene TRBV4-1 combines with J gene TRBJ2-1; maybe TRBD1 (6 bases). CDR1 MGHRA and CDR2 YSYEKL come from the germline V gene. CDR3 length: 15 amino acids. The V end lost 1 base, the J end lost 3 bases, and 10 bases lay between the germline ends. In nucleotides, the CDR3 is TGCGCCAGCAGCCAAGGGACAGAAGGCTACAATGAGCAGTTCTTC. Its translation is CASSQGTEGYNEQFF.